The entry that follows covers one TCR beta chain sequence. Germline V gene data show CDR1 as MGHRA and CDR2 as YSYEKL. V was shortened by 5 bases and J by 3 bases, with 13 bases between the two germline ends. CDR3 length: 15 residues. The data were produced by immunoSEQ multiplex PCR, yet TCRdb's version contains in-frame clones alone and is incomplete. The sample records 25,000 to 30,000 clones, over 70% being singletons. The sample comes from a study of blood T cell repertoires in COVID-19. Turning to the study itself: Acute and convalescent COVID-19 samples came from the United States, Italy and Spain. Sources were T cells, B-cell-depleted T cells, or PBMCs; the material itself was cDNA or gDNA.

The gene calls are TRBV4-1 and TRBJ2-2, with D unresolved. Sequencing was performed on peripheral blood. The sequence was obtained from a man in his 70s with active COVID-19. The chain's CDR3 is CASSAPTADTGELFF. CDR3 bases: TGCGCCAGCAGCGCCCCCACCGCGGACACCGGGGAGCTGTTTTTT.